One sample yielded the 5 T cell receptor beta chains listed below, sequenced in a study of CD8+CD57+ T cells in acquired aplastic anemia. Profiling that covered TCR beta VDJ and CDR3 relied on genomic DNA as its template. TCRdb itself ran the reads through MiXCR, one entry per CDR3 protein. The sample lists fewer than 250,000 distinct CDR3 sequences; approximately 50% were seen once. Patients chosen for sequencing had shown CD8+CD57+ cell expansion by flow cytometry. Material for sequencing was sorted CD4+, CD8+, or CD8+CD57+ T cells (not recorded which) from PBMCs. Every receptor here comes from a human donor with aplastic anemia.

This clonotype was observed many times. The chain has TRBV7-9 and TRBJ2-1; TRBD2 is a possible D gene (6 bases). CDR1 and CDR2 from the germline V gene are SEHNR and FQNEAQ (reference sequence). V lost 1 base, J lost 10 bases, and 11 bases lay in between. The CDR3 runs 13 residues. CDR3 sequence reads: CASSLVSGDEQFF. CDR3 DNA: TGTGCCAGCAGCTTAGTGTCGGGAGACGAGCAGTTCTTC.

This clonotype was observed once. This chain uses TRBV29-1 with TRBJ1-1, with D possibly TRBD1 on 5 matching bases. The V and J ends lost 7 bases and 5 bases respectively, with 11 bases between them. CDR3 length equals 11 residues. Germline CDR1 SQVTM, CDR2 ANQGSEA. DNA for the CDR3: TGCAGCGCGTATCAGGGAACTGAAGCTTTCTTT. Its translation: CSAYQGTEAFF. The complete variable domain, with remaining parts taken from reference TRBV29-1 and TRBJ1-1, reads SAVISQKPSRDICQRGTSLTIQCQVDSQVTMMFWYRQQPGQSLTLIATANQGSEATYESGFVIDKFPISRPNLTFSTLTVSNMSPEDSSIYLCSAYQGTEAFFGQGTRLTVV.

In this sample, this clonotype turned up many times. The chain employs TRBV20-1 and TRBJ2-3; TRBD2 agrees at 10 bases. Germline V CDR1 and CDR2: DFQATT, SNEGSKA (reference sequence). The CDR3 is 19 amino acids. V shed 1 base and J 1 base; nucleotides not matched to a gene: 14. CDR3 region: CSARVEELAGVWGTDTQYF. In DNA, the CDR3 is TGCAGTGCTAGAGTCGAAGAGCTAGCGGGAGTATGGGGCACAGATACGCAGTATTTT.

At least ten counts were recorded for this clonotype. V is TRBV29-1 and J is TRBJ1-2; a weak D match, TRBD1 (6 bases). The CDR3 is 11 residues long. CDR1 and CDR2 from the germline V gene are SQVTM and ANQGSEA. Between the trimmed V and J ends, which lost 4 bases and 8 bases, there was a span of 11 bases. The chain's CDR3 is CSVVAGEGYTF. CDR3 coding DNA: TGCAGCGTTGTCGCAGGGGAAGGCTACACCTTC.

The J gene is TRBJ1-3, the V gene TRBV12-3 or TRBV12-4, with D perhaps TRBD1 (5 bases). This CDR3 region has 14 residues. V was pared by 6 bases and J by 7 bases, with 16 bases between. CDR3 DNA sequence: TGTGCCAGCAGAGACGGTTCAGCAGGGAACACCATATATTTT. Translated: CASRDGSAGNTIYF.